A single sample gave rise to the 26 T cell receptor beta chains below, sequenced in a study of shared clonotypes between healthy human individuals. TCRdb keeps only in-frame clones here, not all; method: immunoSEQ multiplex PCR. The sample has about 2 million clones, around 95% seen once. The sequencing input was naive CD4+ T cells sorted from blood. The subset: CD45RA+ positively selected. These receptors all stem from a man aged 18 to 30 in good health.

The CDR3 loop reads CASSSPPAGLEQYF. DNA for the CDR3: TGTGCCAGCAGCTCCCCTCCAGCGGGATTAGAGCAGTACTTC. V and J are TRBV7-2 and TRBJ2-7; 7 nucleotides agree with TRBD2. Germline-derived CDR1 and CDR2 are SGHTA and FQGNSA. The CDR3 contains 14 residues. Losses at the gene ends were 4 bases for V and 7 bases for J; bases not matched to a gene: 10.

The chain carries TRBV23-1 and TRBJ2-3; TRBD2 aligns across 10 bases. TRBV23-1 is recorded as an ORF, its role being uncertain. The J segment lost 3 bases and the V segment lost 6 bases, leaving 9 bases of the junction unmatched. This CDR3 is 16 amino acids long. The CDR3 loop is CASSQPLAGETDTQYF. As DNA, the CDR3 is TGCGCCAGCAGCCAGCCGCTAGCGGGAGAAACAGATACGCAGTATTTT.

CDR3 in amino acids: CASSESQISGNTIYF. CDR3 bases: TGTGCCAGCAGTGAATCGCAGATATCTGGAAACACCATATATTTT. The chain combines TRBV6-1 with TRBJ1-3; D is undetermined. Trimming shortened V by 2 bases and J by 1 base, and 9 bases separated the two germline ends. This CDR3 contains 15 residues. CDR1 MNHNS and CDR2 SASEGT come from the germline V gene.

CDR3 amino acids: CASSTTGNSYTF. The DNA of the CDR3 is TGTGCCAGCAGCACAACAGGGAACAGCTACACCTTC. The gene calls are TRBV7-9 and TRBJ1-2; D might be TRBD1 (6 bases). Germline V gives CDR1 SEHNR, CDR2 FQNEAQ (reference sequence). The CDR3 contains 12 residues. V was cut by 5 bases and J by 9 bases, with 13 bases left in between.

The chain couples TRBV7-9 to TRBJ1-4; D remains ambiguous. The CDR3 is 13 amino acids. Germline V gene lookup returns CDR1 SEHNR and CDR2 FQNEAQ (reference sequence). The V end was cut by 1 base, the J end by 7 bases, with 7 bases between. The CDR3 loop reads CASSLGQSEKLFF. The CDR3 DNA reads as TGTGCCAGCAGCTTAGGTCAGTCTGAAAAACTGTTTTTT.

V and J are TRBV7-2 and TRBJ1-2; possible D gene TRBD1, 6 bases. V lost 5 bases, J lost 4 bases, and 17 bases lay in between. The germline V gene encodes CDR1 SGHTA and CDR2 FQGNSA. The CDR3 extends over 15 amino acids. The CDR3 coding sequence is TGTGCCAGCAGCAGAAACAGGGTTGGGGGCTATGGCTACACCTTC. This translates into CASSRNRVGGYGYTF.

The V and J genes are TRBV10-3 and TRBJ2-5, with D possibly TRBD2 on 7 matching bases. The CDR3 totals 15 residues. Germline-derived CDR1 and CDR2 are ENHRY and SYGVKD. Trimming took 8 bases from V and 2 from J, leaving 18 bases between them. The CDR3 DNA follows: TGTGCCATCGGCAAATCACAGGGAGGGCAAGAGACCCAGTACTTC. This translates into CAIGKSQGGQETQYF.

This clone appeared once. Sequence at one end of the junction differs from germline and may be a read error. V is TRBV30 and J is TRBJ2-7; tentative D call: TRBD2 (5 bases). The length of the CDR3 is 13 residues. Germline V lookup: CDR1 GTSNPN, CDR2 SVGIG (reference sequence). DNA of the CDR3: TGTGCCTGGAGTGGGGCTAGCTCCCACGAGCAGTACTTC. This translates into CAWSGASSHEQYF.

About this clone: The same CDR3 can be traced to other DNA sequences in this sample. V is TRBV7-2 and J is TRBJ1-1; a weak D match, TRBD1 (5 bases). Germline V lookup: CDR1 SGHTA, CDR2 FQGNSA. V dropped 0 bases and J dropped 1 base, with 9 bases sitting between them. This CDR3 contains 15 residues. The CDR3 sequence: CASSLAGQWNTEAFF. CDR3 bases: TGTGCCAGCAGCTTAGCGGGGCAGTGGAACACTGAAGCTTTCTTT.

This chain links TRBV19 with TRBJ1-4; D may be TRBD1 (5 bases). Trimming took off 8 bases at V and 7 bases at J, with 17 bases between the two ends. CDR1 is LNHDA, CDR2 SQIVND, per germline (reference sequence). CDR3 size: 14 residues. In nucleotides, the CDR3 is TGTGCCAGTCGCGCATTGGGGGTCCTTGAAAAACTGTTTTTT. Protein: CASRALGVLEKLFF.

This chain joins TRBV28 and TRBJ2-7, with 8 bases matching TRBD1. Germline V lookup: CDR1 MDHEN, CDR2 SYDVKM. This CDR3 region has 14 residues. V dropped 5 bases and J dropped 2; count of bases not matched to a gene: 5. Written as DNA, the CDR3 is TGTGCCAGCAGTATGCAGGGGGCGCCCTACGAGCAGTACTTC. This encodes CASSMQGAPYEQYF.

The chain carries TRBV9 and TRBJ2-1; D unresolved. CDR1 SGDLS and CDR2 YYNGEE come from the germline V gene. The CDR3 is 15 residues long. The ends were cut back, 4 bases at V and 1 base at J, with 12 bases in the middle. CDR3: CASSQSGGSYNEQFF. The DNA for the CDR3 is TGTGCCAGCAGCCAAAGTGGTGGATCCTACAATGAGCAGTTCTTC.

The V and J genes are TRBV5-4 and TRBJ2-3, with D possibly being TRBD2 (6 bases). Germline-derived CDR1 and CDR2 are SGHNT and YYREEE (reference sequence). This CDR3 region has 15 residues. V lost 0 bases and J 5 bases, leaving 13 bases between the germline ends. The CDR3 sequence is CASSLAGRSVDTQYF. The CDR3, as DNA: TGTGCCAGCAGCTTGGCGGGGAGGTCTGTAGATACGCAGTATTTT.

This clone was recorded once. The chain recombines TRBV6-1 with TRBJ2-1; TRBD2 matches at 7 bases. This CDR3 contains 14 residues. J gave up 8 bases and V 7 bases, and 11 bases lay outside the gene matches. Germline CDR1 is MNHNS and CDR2 is SASEGT. The CDR3 is CASTGSGKGHEQFF. As DNA, the CDR3 is TGTGCCAGCACCGGGAGCGGGAAGGGCCATGAGCAGTTCTTC.

The chain links TRBV5-1 to TRBJ2-5, with TRBD2 matching over 7 bases. J gave up 1 base and V 5 bases, and 17 bases lay outside the gene matches. The CDR3 runs to 18 residues. Looked up from germline, CDR1 is SGHRS and CDR2 is YFSETQ. CDR3 amino acids: CASSWGGPAPGLQETQYF. The CDR3 coding sequence is TGCGCCAGCAGTTGGGGGGGACCAGCCCCGGGCCTCCAAGAGACCCAGTACTTC.

The rearrangement links TRBV28 to TRBJ2-5; D unresolved. The V gene lost 5 bases and the J gene lost 6 bases, with 10 bases spanning the gap. The CDR3 has 12 residues. CDR1 is MDHEN, CDR2 SYDVKM, per germline. In DNA, the CDR3 is TGTGCCAGCAGTCTCCGATTCAAGACCCAGTACTTC. This codes for CASSLRFKTQYF.

The V gene is TRBV10-2, the J gene TRBJ2-7; 7 bases agree with TRBD1. CDR1 and CDR2 (germline): WSHSY, SAAADI. Losses at the gene ends were 8 bases for V and 2 bases for J; bases not matched to a gene: 15. CDR3 length: 16 residues. CDR3 residues: CASVFTLRGPPYEQYF. CDR3 nucleotides: TGCGCCAGCGTCTTCACCTTGAGGGGGCCTCCCTACGAGCAGTACTTC.

The DNA for the CDR3 is TGTGCCACCAGCAGAGATTTAACAGGGGCGTCCTACAATGAGCAGTTCTTC. Translation gives CATSRDLTGASYNEQFF. This chain uses TRBV15 with TRBJ2-1, with TRBD1 matching over 7 bases. The CDR3 extends over 17 amino acids. V dropped 0 bases and J dropped 1; count of bases not matched to a gene: 6. Per germline, CDR1 LNHNV and CDR2 YYDKDF (reference sequence).

The V gene is TRBV7-6, the J gene TRBJ2-4; maybe TRBD2 (6 bases). Trimming took off 3 bases at V and 10 bases at J, with 10 bases between the two ends. CDR3 length equals 12 residues. Germline V gives CDR1 SGHVS, CDR2 FNYEAQ. CDR3 DNA: TGTGCCAGCAGCTTTGGGGACTCGATTCAGTACTTC. Translating gives CASSFGDSIQYF.

With respect to this clone: Other DNA sequences of this sample code for an identical CDR3. This rearrangement joins TRBV5-1 to TRBJ1-4; TRBD1 aligns across 7 bases. The junction had 3 bases not matched to a gene; V was cut back by 4 bases and J by 0 bases. The CDR3 has 15 residues. Germline values: CDR1 SGHRS, CDR2 YFSETQ. In DNA, the CDR3 is TGCGCCAGCAGCGGTCAGGGGGCAACTAATGAAAAACTGTTTTTT. It specifies CASSGQGATNEKLFF.

The chain couples TRBV13 to TRBJ1-3, with no clear D. The CDR3 contains 16 residues. CDR1 and CDR2 from the germline V gene are PRHDT and FYEKMQ (reference sequence). V dropped 0 bases and J dropped 0 bases, with 9 bases sitting between them. CDR3 coding DNA: TGTGCCAGCAGCTTAGGACAGTTACTCTCTGGAAACACCATATATTTT. Amino acid sequence: CASSLGQLLSGNTIYF. Filled out from reference TRBV13 and TRBJ1-3, the complete variable domain reads AAGVIQSPRHLIKEKRETATLKCYPIPRHDTVYWYQQGPGQDPQFLISFYEKMQSDKGSIPDRFSAQQFSDYHSELNMSSLELGDSALYFCASSLGQLLSGNTIYFGEGSWLTVV.

The chain employs TRBV11-2 and TRBJ1-5, with D maybe TRBD1 (6 bases). Germline CDR1 reads SGHAT; CDR2 reads FQNNGV. This CDR3 has 15 amino acids. The V and J ends lost 5 bases and 6 bases respectively, with 17 bases between them. CDR3 bases: TGTGCCAGCAGCCAAGGGGGGATGGCGAGTCAGCCCCAGCATTTT. Translation gives CASSQGGMASQPQHF.

The chain's CDR3 is CASSPPGKAPSEAFF. The DNA of the CDR3 is TGTGCCAGCTCACCACCGGGTAAGGCGCCTTCTGAAGCTTTCTTT. V usage is TRBV18 and J usage is TRBJ1-1; no definite D call. The germline V gene encodes CDR1 KGHSH and CDR2 LQKENI. Trimming stripped 0 bases from V and 6 bases from J, with 14 bases between. This CDR3 is 15 amino acids long.

The chain recombines TRBV30 with TRBJ2-6; D possibly corresponds to TRBD1 (5 bases). This CDR3 is built from 15 residues. Deletions cut 3 bases from V and 1 base from J, with 10 bases between. Germline V gene lookup returns CDR1 GTSNPN and CDR2 SVGIG (reference sequence). CDR3 DNA: TGTGCCTGGAGGTTAACAGGATCTGGGGCCAACGTCCTGACTTTC. Encoded protein: CAWRLTGSGANVLTF.

With regard to this clone: The same CDR3 also results from other DNA sequences found in this sample. V usage is TRBV5-1 and J usage is TRBJ2-1, with 9 bases lining up with TRBD1. The CDR3 consists of 14 residues. J gave up 6 bases and V 4 bases, and 5 bases lay outside the gene matches. Germline V lookup: CDR1 SGHRS, CDR2 YFSETQ. CDR3 residues: CASSLGQGGNEQFF. In DNA form, the CDR3 reads TGCGCCAGCAGCCTGGGACAGGGAGGCAATGAGCAGTTCTTC.

The chain employs TRBV7-9 and TRBJ2-2; 10 positions agree with TRBD1. The ends lost 4 bases at V and 0 bases at J; junction bases unmatched: 5. The germline CDR1 and CDR2 sequences are SEHNR and FQNEAQ (reference sequence). The length of the CDR3 is 17 residues. CDR3 coding DNA: TGTGCCAGCAGCTCACAGACAGGGGGCTCGAACACCGGGGAGCTGTTTTTT. This sequence encodes CASSSQTGGSNTGELFF.